This TCR beta chain appears in the sequencing data of a study of Ad26.COV2.S vaccination and SARS-CoV-2 variants. CDR3 length: 14 amino acids. V dropped 4 bases and J dropped 0; count of bases not matched to a gene: 4. Germline lookup yields CDR1 SGDLS and CDR2 YYNGEE. Study-level points and caveats: Substantial breadth was reportedly displayed by spike-specific CD8+ and CD4+ T cell responses after vaccination. An underestimation of total T cell responses may have resulted from the TCR breadth and depth analyses.

Method: immunoSEQ multiplex PCR; TCRdb's copy keeps in-frame clones and lacks some. The sample contains about 94,000 clones, roughly 85% of which appear only once. For this clone: Its cognate antigen is unknown.

The specimen comprised peripheral blood, sampled after recovery from COVID-19. The sequence derives from a human donor who had recovered from COVID-19. V usage is TRBV9 and J usage is TRBJ2-7, with TRBD2 matching over 7 bases. The CDR3 coding sequence is TGTGCCAGCAGCCGGGGGGTATCCTCCTACGAGCAGTACTTC. Translated: CASSRGVSSYEQYF.